Following are 26 T cell receptor beta chains from one sample sequenced in a study of blood T cells in healthy people across ages (dated by TCRdb to the mid-2010s). Receptors were amplified or captured by 5' RACE. Sequencing relied on an Illumina HiSeq 2500. A second PCR of about 7 to 12 cycles was run with a J-beta primer mix and a sample-barcoded 5' primer. In-frame beta chains were kept once TCRdb had trimmed the public reads at Q25 with fastp and called clones with MiXCR. Each CDR3 protein appears once, grouped with its most common genes and DNA. This sample gives about 640,000 distinct CDR3 sequences in total; 58% of them show up just once. Together, the top ten hold 35% to 40% of the sample. Sequencing used blood. Every receptor here comes from a man aged 60 to 75 in good health.

The chain has TRBV3-1 and TRBJ2-1; possibly TRBD1 or TRBD2 for D (6 bases each). Germline CDR1 reads LGHDT; CDR2 reads YNNKEL (reference sequence). CDR3 size: 15 residues. The V and J ends lost 8 bases and 2 bases respectively, with 16 bases between them. The CDR3 region has the DNA TGTGCCAGCGGTACACCGGGGGCCACCTACAATGAGCAGTTCTTC. Translated: CASGTPGATYNEQFF.

The chain combines TRBV7-2 with TRBJ2-1, with 13 bases aligning to TRBD2. The better agreement between TRBJ2-7 and the DNA end casts doubt on the J call. The CDR3 runs to 15 residues. Germline assignment: CDR1 SGHTA and CDR2 FQGNSA. The DNA for the CDR3 is TGTGCCAGCAGCTTCTGGACTAGCGGGGGATACGAGCAGTACTTC. The encoded protein is CASSFWTSGGYEQYF.

The V call is TRBV20-1, the J call TRBJ1-2; unclear D gene. The CDR3 length is 13 residues. Trimming stripped 3 bases from V and 3 bases from J, with 11 bases between. Germline CDR1 reads DFQATT; CDR2 reads SNEGSKA (reference sequence). The CDR3 sequence: CSASMSRDYGYTF. CDR3 sequence (DNA): TGCAGTGCTAGTATGTCCCGGGACTATGGCTACACCTTC.

The CDR3 is CASSQEGGQSYGYTF. CDR3 DNA: TGTGCCAGCAGCCAAGAAGGGGGGCAAAGCTATGGCTACACCTTC. V is TRBV7-2 and J is TRBJ1-2, with TRBD1 as a possible D gene (6 bases). This CDR3 spans 15 amino acids. The germline V and J ends were trimmed by 5 bases and 4 bases, with 17 bases remaining between them. Germline lookup yields CDR1 SGHTA and CDR2 FQGNSA.

There are a few counts of this clonotype. Written as DNA, the CDR3 is TGTGCCAGCAGCATACGGACAGGGAGAGGTGAAAAACTGTTTTTT. Translating it yields CASSIRTGRGEKLFF. V is TRBV28 and J is TRBJ1-4; 8 nucleotides align to TRBD1. The germline V gene has CDR1 MDHEN and CDR2 SYDVKM. V was pared by 6 bases and J by 7 bases, with 10 bases of the junction left unmatched. The CDR3 consists of 15 residues.

The rearrangement uses TRBV11-2 and TRBJ2-7; D possibly matches TRBD1 or TRBD2 (5 bases each). The J call is in doubt because the DNA end fits TRBJ2-4 better. Germline CDR1 and CDR2: SGHAT and FQNNGV. There are 16 residues in the CDR3. This CDR3 reads CASTQGTGLAKNIQYF. The CDR3 bases are TGTGCCAGCACCCAAGGAACAGGACTAGCCAAAAACATTCAGTACTTC.

This chain links TRBV20-1 with TRBJ2-5; TRBD2 might be the D (5 bases). The CDR3 contains 15 residues. From germline, CDR1 is DFQATT and CDR2 SNEGSKA (reference sequence). Trimming removed 1 base at V and 11 bases at J, with 23 bases between. This CDR3 reads CSARVRLEENNEQYF. The CDR3 DNA reads TGCAGTGCTAGAGTTAGGCTGGAGGAGAACAATGAGCAGTACTTC.

V usage is TRBV20-1 and J usage is TRBJ1-5; 7 bases agree with TRBD1. The V and J ends lost 0 bases and 1 base, in that order; junction bases with no gene match: 3. Per the germline V gene, CDR1 is DFQATT and CDR2 is SNEGSKA (reference sequence). This CDR3 contains 15 residues. The CDR3 spells CSAREGTESNQPQHF. CDR3 in DNA: TGCAGTGCTAGAGAAGGGACAGAGAGCAATCAGCCCCAGCATTTT.

This chain joins TRBV20-1 and TRBJ2-2; TRBD1 or TRBD2 may be the D gene (5 bases each). Germline CDR1 is DFQATT and CDR2 is SNEGSKA (reference sequence). This CDR3 is built from 14 residues. The V end was cut by 2 bases, the J end by 4 bases, with 11 bases between. DNA for the CDR3: TGCAGTGCTAGAAGGGACGTATCCACCGGGGAGCTGTTTTTT. Encoded protein: CSARRDVSTGELFF.

This clonotype showed up just a few times. The chain recombines TRBV12-3 or TRBV12-4 with TRBJ2-3; D gene ambiguous. Trimming took 1 base from V and 3 from J, leaving 5 bases between them. The CDR3 has 13 residues. CDR3 coding DNA: TGTGCCAGCAGTTTAGAAGAAACAGATACGCAGTATTTT. This sequence encodes CASSLEETDTQYF.

This clonotype was counted between two and nine times. V usage is TRBV12-3 or TRBV12-4 and J usage is TRBJ1-6, with D uncertain. Trimming removed 5 bases at V and 7 bases at J, with 12 bases between. CDR3 size: 14 residues. Here the CDR3 reads CASSPRTGNSPLHF. The CDR3 nucleotides read TGTGCCAGCAGTCCTAGGACGGGGAATTCACCCCTCCACTTT.

This rearrangement joins TRBV6-1 to TRBJ2-7; TRBD2 might be the D (6 bases). V shed 5 bases and J shed 9 bases, with 23 bases lying between them. The germline gives CDR1 MNHNS, CDR2 SASEGT. CDR3 length equals 15 residues. This CDR3 reads CASSLSGTLGSRQYF. CDR3 nucleotides: TGTGCCAGCAGTCTCTCCGGGACTTTGGGAAGTCGGCAGTACTTC.

This rearrangement joins TRBV7-2 to TRBJ2-3, with D uncertain. The CDR3 covers 15 residues. CDR1 SGHTA and CDR2 FQGNSA come from the germline V gene. With 3 bases removed from V and 2 bases from J, the gap between germline ends came to 12 bases. CDR3: CASSFGPSHTDTQYF. DNA for the CDR3: TGTGCCAGCAGCTTTGGGCCCTCCCACACAGATACGCAGTATTTT. Supplemented by reference TRBV7-2 and TRBJ2-3, the full variable domain reads GAGVSQSPSNKVTEKGKDVELRCDPISGHTALYWYRQSLGQGLEFLIYFQGNSAPDKSGLPSDRFSAERTGGSVSTLTIQRTQQEDSAVYLCASSFGPSHTDTQYFGPGTRLTVL.

This sequence joins TRBV4-1 and TRBJ2-7; 8 bases fit TRBD2. V was pared by 4 bases and J by 1 base, with 6 bases of the junction left unmatched. The germline V gene encodes CDR1 MGHRA and CDR2 YSYEKL. This CDR3 region has 15 residues. This chain's CDR3 is CASSLPGLGSYEQYF. The CDR3 nucleotides read TGCGCCAGCAGCCTCCCGGGACTAGGGTCCTACGAGCAGTACTTC.

The chain couples TRBV11-2 to TRBJ2-1, with TRBD2 matching 9 bases. V lost 1 base to trimming and J lost 1 base; unmatched junction nucleotides: 2. The CDR3 spans 16 residues. The germline gives CDR1 SGHAT, CDR2 FQNNGV. This CDR3 is CASSLVAGVSYNEQFF. CDR3 DNA sequence: TGTGCCAGCAGCTTAGTAGCGGGGGTATCCTACAATGAGCAGTTCTTC.

The chain uses TRBV29-1 and TRBJ2-4; tentatively, D is TRBD1 or TRBD2 (5 bases each). Trimming removed 7 bases at V and 13 bases at J, with 26 bases between. Germline assignment: CDR1 SQVTM and CDR2 ANQGSEA. CDR3 length equals 14 residues. CDR3 residues: CSAGTRDPYNEQYF. DNA for the CDR3: TGCAGCGCCGGAACCAGGGACCCTTACAATGAGCAGTACTTC.

The CDR3 nucleotides read TGCGCCAGCAGCTTGGCGGGCGGGCCACGCCCCAACTATGGCTACACCTTC. This gives the protein CASSLAGGPRPNYGYTF. The chain joins TRBV5-1 to TRBJ1-2; D ambiguous. V lost 0 bases and J lost 2, with 17 bases in between. The CDR3 consists of 17 residues. Germline CDR1 SGHRS, CDR2 YFSETQ.

The rearrangement links TRBV21-1 to TRBJ1-1; the table calls TRBD1, which could not be checked here. TRBV21-1 is classified as a pseudogene. This CDR3 is 19 amino acids long. For the CDR3, the DNA is TGTGCCAGCAGCACCCGTAAGCTTAGACAGGGGGATAGATGGACTGAAGCTTTCTTT. As protein: CASSTRKLRQGDRWTEAFF.

This chain uses TRBV7-2 with TRBJ2-5; 11 positions agree with TRBD1. Germline CDR1 is SGHTA and CDR2 is FQGNSA. The CDR3 sequence is 15 residues long. The J segment lost 5 bases and the V segment lost 5 bases, leaving 7 bases of the junction unmatched. The CDR3: CASSTGTGGMETQYF. The DNA of the CDR3 is TGTGCCAGCAGCACCGGGACAGGGGGTATGGAGACCCAGTACTTC. The variable domain in full, with the rest retrieved from reference TRBV7-2 and TRBJ2-5, is GAGVSQSPSNKVTEKGKDVELRCDPISGHTALYWYRQSLGQGLEFLIYFQGNSAPDKSGLPSDRFSAERTGGSVSTLTIQRTQQEDSAVYLCASSTGTGGMETQYFGPGTRLLVL.

The chain recombines TRBV25-1 with TRBJ1-3; perhaps TRBD1 as D (5 bases). The CDR3 contains 15 residues. The V gene's germline CDR1 is MGHDK and CDR2 SYGVNS. Deletions cut 5 bases from V and 4 bases from J, with 15 bases between. CDR3 coding DNA: TGTGCCAGCAGTTTCGGGGGTGAGGTCGGAAACACCATATATTTT. Translated, it gives CASSFGGEVGNTIYF.

V is TRBV5-1 and J is TRBJ1-2; weak D call: TRBD1 (5 bases). Germline V gives CDR1 SGHRS, CDR2 YFSETQ. This CDR3 is built from 15 residues. Trimming took off 1 base at V and 3 bases at J, with 13 bases between the two ends. CDR3 sequence: CASSLRQGSDYGYTF. The CDR3 coding sequence is TGCGCCAGCAGCTTGAGGCAGGGAAGTGACTATGGCTACACCTTC. Full variable domain (rest looked up from reference TRBV5-1 and TRBJ1-2): KAGVTQTPRYLIKTRGQQVTLSCSPISGHRSVSWYQQTPGQGLQFLFEYFSETQRNKGNFPGRFSGRQFSNSRSEMNVSTLELGDSALYLCASSLRQGSDYGYTFGSGTRLTVV.

This clonotype was found a few times. The V gene is TRBV4-1, the J gene TRBJ2-5; D is unclear. CDR3 length equals 14 residues. Germline lookup yields CDR1 MGHRA and CDR2 YSYEKL. The germline V and J ends were trimmed by 0 bases and 4 bases, with 9 bases remaining between them. CDR3 loop: CASSQEGKVETQYF. The CDR3 coding sequence is TGCGCCAGCAGCCAAGAAGGGAAGGTAGAGACCCAGTACTTC.

The chain employs TRBV12-3 or TRBV12-4 and TRBJ2-1, with 9 bases that match TRBD1. There are 15 residues in the CDR3. The J segment lost 7 bases and the V segment lost 5 bases, leaving 9 bases of the junction unmatched. The CDR3 sequence is CASSLSGTGINEQFF. The CDR3 DNA reads as TGTGCCAGCAGTCTATCCGGGACAGGGATTAATGAGCAGTTCTTC.

This clonotype was found a few times. The CDR3 is CATHPAGTGTNNEQFF. For the CDR3, the DNA is TGCGCCACGCACCCGGCCGGGACAGGGACCAACAATGAGCAGTTCTTC. V gene TRBV5-1 combines with J gene TRBJ2-1; TRBD1 aligns across 9 bases. The J segment lost 5 bases and the V segment lost 9 bases, leaving 15 bases of the junction unmatched. This CDR3 is 16 amino acids long. The V gene's germline CDR1 is SGHRS and CDR2 YFSETQ.

On this clonotype: The junction differs from germline at one of its ends, possibly a read error. This chain connects TRBV27 to TRBJ2-1; D is perhaps TRBD2 (6 bases). The CDR3 sequence is 15 residues long. Germline values: CDR1 MNHEY, CDR2 SMNVEV (reference sequence). The CDR3 nucleotides are TGTGTCAGCTTGAGGAGGGTAGGCCCCTACAATGAGCAGTTCTTC. Translation gives CVSLRRVGPYNEQFF.

V and J are TRBV20-1 and TRBJ2-7; weak D call: TRBD2 (7 bases). Germline V gene lookup returns CDR1 DFQATT and CDR2 SNEGSKA (reference sequence). Trimming shortened V by 7 bases and J by 0 bases, and 13 bases separated the two germline ends. The CDR3 totals 13 residues. The CDR3 sequence is CSVGGGSSYEQYF. The CDR3, as DNA: TGCAGTGTGGGGGGGGGCAGCTCCTACGAGCAGTACTTC.